This is a list of T cell receptor beta chains from one sample in a study of T-cell reconstitution after alpha-beta-depleted transplantation in children. In TCRdb, the PCR reads were re-called with MiXCR into one record per CDR3 protein. The table records under 250,000 distinct CDR3 sequences, around 25% of them present only once. The material sequenced was PBMCs, mostly from graft donor cells, taken 360 days after TCRalphabeta/CD19-depleted stem cell transplant. These receptors came from a female patient aged 2-9 years who had a stem cell transplant for congenital amegakaryocytic thrombocytopenia, so the T cells may come from the graft donor. The conserved cysteine and the conserved F or W are not part of the CDR3 here. The size entry is marked missing in some rows and otherwise reads once, few, many or a size class.

few	TRBV6-1	TRBJ2-3	ASLESATQHRTQY
few	TRBV28	TRBJ1-1	ASSLWKGRDTEAF
-	TRBV4-1	TRBJ2-4	ASSQAGGIAKNIQY
few	TRBV5-6	TRBJ2-2	ASSFLDRVDTGELF
-	TRBV20-1	TRBJ2-1	SASFTSGGYNEQF
many	TRBV6-5	TRBJ1-2	ASSYRGGDYGYT
many	TRBV5-1	TRBJ2-1	ASSLEYGSNEQF
many	TRBV6-2/TRBV6-3	TRBJ2-1	ASRTSGRNNEQF
many	TRBV4-2	TRBJ2-7	ASSQVEGGPADEQY
few	TRBV28	TRBJ2-1	ASSPASGSLNEQF
few	TRBV4-1	TRBJ2-7	ASSQPGREDYEQY
-	TRBV28	TRBJ1-2	ASSLSGGGFYGYT
-	TRBV25-1	TRBJ2-7	ASSDRRAYEQY
-	TRBV5-1	TRBJ2-5	ASSDRDEGETQY
-	TRBV27	TRBJ2-5	ASSPDYGVQETQY
-	TRBV6-4	TRBJ2-1	ENRGRSENNEQF
-	TRBV10-2	TRBJ1-1	ASGTNTEAF